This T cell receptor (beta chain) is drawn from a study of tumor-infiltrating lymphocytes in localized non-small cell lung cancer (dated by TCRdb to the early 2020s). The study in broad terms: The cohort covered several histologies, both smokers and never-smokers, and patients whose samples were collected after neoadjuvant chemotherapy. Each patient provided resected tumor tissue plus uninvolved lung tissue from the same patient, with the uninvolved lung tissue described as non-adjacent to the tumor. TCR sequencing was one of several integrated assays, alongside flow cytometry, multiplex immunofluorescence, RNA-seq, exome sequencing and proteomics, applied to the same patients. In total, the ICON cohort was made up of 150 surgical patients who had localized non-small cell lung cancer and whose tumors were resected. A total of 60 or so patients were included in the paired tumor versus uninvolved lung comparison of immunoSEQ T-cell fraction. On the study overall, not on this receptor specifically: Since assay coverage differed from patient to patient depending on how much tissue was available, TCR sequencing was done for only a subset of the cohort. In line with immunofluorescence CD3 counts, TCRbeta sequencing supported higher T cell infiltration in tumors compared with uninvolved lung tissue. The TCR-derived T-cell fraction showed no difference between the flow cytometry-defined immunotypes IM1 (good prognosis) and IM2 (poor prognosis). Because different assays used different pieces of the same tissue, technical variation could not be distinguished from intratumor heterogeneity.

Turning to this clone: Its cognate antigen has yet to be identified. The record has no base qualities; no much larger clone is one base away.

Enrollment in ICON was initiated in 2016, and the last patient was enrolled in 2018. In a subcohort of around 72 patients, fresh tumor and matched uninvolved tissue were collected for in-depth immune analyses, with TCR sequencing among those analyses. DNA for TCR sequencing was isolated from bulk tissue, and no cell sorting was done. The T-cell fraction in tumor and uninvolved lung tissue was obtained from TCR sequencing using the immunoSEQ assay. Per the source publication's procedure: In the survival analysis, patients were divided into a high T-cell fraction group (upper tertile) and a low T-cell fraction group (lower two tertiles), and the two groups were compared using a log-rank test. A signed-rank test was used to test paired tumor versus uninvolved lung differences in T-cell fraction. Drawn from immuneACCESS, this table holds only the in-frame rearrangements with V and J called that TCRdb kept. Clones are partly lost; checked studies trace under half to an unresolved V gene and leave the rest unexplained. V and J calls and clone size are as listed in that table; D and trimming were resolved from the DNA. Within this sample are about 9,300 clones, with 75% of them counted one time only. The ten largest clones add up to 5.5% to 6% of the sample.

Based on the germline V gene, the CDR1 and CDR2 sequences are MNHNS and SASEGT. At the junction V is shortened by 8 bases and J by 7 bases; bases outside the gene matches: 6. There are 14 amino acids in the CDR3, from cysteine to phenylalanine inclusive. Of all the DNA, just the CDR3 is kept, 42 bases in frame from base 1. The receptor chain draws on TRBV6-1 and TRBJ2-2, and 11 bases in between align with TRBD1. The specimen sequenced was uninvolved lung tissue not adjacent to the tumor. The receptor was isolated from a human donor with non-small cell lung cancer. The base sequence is TGTGCCAGCTTCCGGGACAGGGGGATCGGGGAGCTGTTTTTT. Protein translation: CASFRDRGIGELFF.